These 2 T cell receptor beta chains were all obtained from the same sample, sequenced in a study of shared clonotypes between healthy human individuals. The repertoire was sequenced with immunoSEQ multiplex PCR; TCRdb's copy has only in-frame clones and lacks some. Here the sample spans 550,000 to 600,000 clones, just over 75% being singletons. The sample was PBMCs. The source is a woman between 35 and 50 years old in good health. Some clones in this sample may be carry-over from other donors' samples.

The chain combines TRBV29-1 with TRBJ1-5; D gene unclear. The CDR3 consists of 13 residues. CDR1 is SQVTM and CDR2 is ANQGSEA in the germline V gene. Trimming shortened V by 4 bases and J by 7 bases, and 14 bases separated the two germline ends. The CDR3 loop is CSVGGGNGQPQHF. CDR3 DNA: TGCAGCGTTGGCGGAGGGAACGGGCAGCCCCAGCATTTT.

The rearrangement links TRBV4-2 to TRBJ2-3; 7 bases fit TRBD2. This CDR3 spans 18 amino acids. Trimming removed 0 bases from V and 6 bases from J; junction bases left unmatched: 15. CDR1 LGHNA and CDR2 YNFKEQ come from the germline V gene. The CDR3 is CASSQEVGVSGPFDTQYF. In DNA form, the CDR3 reads TGTGCCAGCAGCCAAGAAGTAGGCGTTAGCGGGCCTTTCGATACGCAGTATTTT.